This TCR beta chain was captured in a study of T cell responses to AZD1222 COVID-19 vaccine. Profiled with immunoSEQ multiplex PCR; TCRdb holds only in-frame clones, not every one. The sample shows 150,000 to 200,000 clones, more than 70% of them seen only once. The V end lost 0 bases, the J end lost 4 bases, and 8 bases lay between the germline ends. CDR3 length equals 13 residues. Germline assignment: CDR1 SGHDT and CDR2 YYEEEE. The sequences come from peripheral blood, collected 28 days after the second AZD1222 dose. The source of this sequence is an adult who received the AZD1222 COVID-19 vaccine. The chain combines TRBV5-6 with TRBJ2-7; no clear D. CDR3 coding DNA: TGTGCCAGCAGCTTGGCCGTTCTGTACGAGCAGTACTTC. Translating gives CASSLAVLYEQYF.